This T cell receptor (beta chain) was captured by sequencing in a study of cytotoxic CD8 clonotypes in ibrutinib-treated CLL. Study context: Response samples came after a median roughly 13 months of treatment, range 6 to 36.

This CDR3 spans 15 amino acids. V was shortened by 0 bases and J by 0 bases, with 7 bases between the two germline ends. The germline CDR1 and CDR2 sequences are MNHEY and SVGAGI. On this clone itself: No antigen is known for it.

TCRdb's table, derived via immunoSEQ multiplex PCR, lists solely in-frame clones and lacks some. The sample yields about 22,000 clones, roughly four fifths seen once. General study points: Public clonotypes showed up rarely, and on treatment they shrank or held steady. Patients had baseline clonality above age-matched healthy donors, and this clonality moved with circulating CD8+ T-cell counts. Rising at ibrutinib response, clonality subsequently fell back toward baseline at progression.

The chain is built from TRBV6-5 and TRBJ2-3; possible D gene TRBD1, 5 bases. This specimen was PBMCs, taken before ibrutinib treatment. This TCR derives from a human donor with chronic lymphocytic leukemia. This CDR3 is CASSYSRQSTDTQYF. DNA of the CDR3: TGTGCCAGCAGTTACTCGAGACAGAGCACAGATACGCAGTATTTT.